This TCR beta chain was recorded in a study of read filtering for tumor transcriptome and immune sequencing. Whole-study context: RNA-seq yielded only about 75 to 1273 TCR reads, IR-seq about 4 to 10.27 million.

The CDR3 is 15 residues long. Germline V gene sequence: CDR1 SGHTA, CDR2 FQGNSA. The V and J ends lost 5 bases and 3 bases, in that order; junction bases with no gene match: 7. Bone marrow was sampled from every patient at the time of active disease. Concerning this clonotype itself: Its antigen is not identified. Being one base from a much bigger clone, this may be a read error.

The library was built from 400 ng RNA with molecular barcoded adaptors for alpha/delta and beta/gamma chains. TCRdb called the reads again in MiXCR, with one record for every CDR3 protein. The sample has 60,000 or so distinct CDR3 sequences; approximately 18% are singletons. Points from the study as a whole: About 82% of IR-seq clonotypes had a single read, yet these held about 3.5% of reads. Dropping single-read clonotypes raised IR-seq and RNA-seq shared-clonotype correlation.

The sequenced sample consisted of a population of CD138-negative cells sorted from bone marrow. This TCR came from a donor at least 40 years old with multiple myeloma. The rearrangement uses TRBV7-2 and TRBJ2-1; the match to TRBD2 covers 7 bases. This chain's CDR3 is CASSVRGGDYNEQFF. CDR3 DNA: TGTGCCAGCAGCGTCCGCGGGGGAGACTACAATGAGCAGTTCTTC.